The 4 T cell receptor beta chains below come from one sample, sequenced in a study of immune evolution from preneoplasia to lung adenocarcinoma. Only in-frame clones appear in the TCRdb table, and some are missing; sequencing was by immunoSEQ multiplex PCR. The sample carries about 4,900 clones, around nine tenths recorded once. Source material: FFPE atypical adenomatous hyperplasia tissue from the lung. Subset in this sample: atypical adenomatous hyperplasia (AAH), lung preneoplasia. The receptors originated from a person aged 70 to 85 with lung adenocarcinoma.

The CDR3 spells CASSPKDLANTEAFF. Written as DNA, the CDR3 is TGTGCCAGCAGCCCCAAGGACCTGGCTAACACTGAAGCTTTCTTT. The chain carries TRBV7-9 and TRBJ1-1; D uncertain. The germline V and J ends were trimmed by 5 bases and 2 bases, with 15 bases remaining between them. The CDR3 is 15 amino acids. Germline loops: CDR1 SEHNR, CDR2 FQNEAQ (reference sequence).

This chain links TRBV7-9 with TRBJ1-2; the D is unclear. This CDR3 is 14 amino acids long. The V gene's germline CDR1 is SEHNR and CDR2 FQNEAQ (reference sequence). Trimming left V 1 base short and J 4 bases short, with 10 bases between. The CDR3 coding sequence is TGTGCCAGCAGCTTAGATGCAGTTTCCTATGGCTACACCTTC. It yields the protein CASSLDAVSYGYTF.

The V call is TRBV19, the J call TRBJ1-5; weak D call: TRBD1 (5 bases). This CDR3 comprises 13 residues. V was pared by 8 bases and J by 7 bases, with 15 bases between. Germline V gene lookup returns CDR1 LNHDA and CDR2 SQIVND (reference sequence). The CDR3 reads CASSDTGLQPQHF. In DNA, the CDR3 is TGTGCCAGTTCTGATACAGGTCTACAGCCCCAGCATTTT. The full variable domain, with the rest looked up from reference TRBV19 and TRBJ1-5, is DGGITQSPKYLFRKEGQNVTLSCEQNLNHDAMYWYRQDPGQGLRLIYYSQIVNDFQKGDIAEGYSVSREKKESFPLTVTSAQKNPTAFYLCASSDTGLQPQHFGDGTRLSIL.

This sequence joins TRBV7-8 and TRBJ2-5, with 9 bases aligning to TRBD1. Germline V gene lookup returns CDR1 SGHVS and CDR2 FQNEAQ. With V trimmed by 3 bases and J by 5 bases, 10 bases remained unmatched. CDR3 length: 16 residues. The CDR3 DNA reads TGTGCCAGCAGCTTCACCTCCGGGACAGGGAGTGAGACCCAGTACTTC. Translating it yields CASSFTSGTGSETQYF.